These 14 T cell receptor beta chains were sequenced from one sample in a study of cytomegalovirus exposure and HLA in healthy donors (dated by TCRdb to the late 2010s). The library was prepared using the immunoSEQ multiplex PCR assay. For the multiplex PCR, a mixture combining 60 forward primers for TCR Vbeta segments and 13 reverse primers for TCR Jbeta segments was used. Not all clones reach the TCRdb copy of this immuneACCESS table, which keeps in-frame sequences only. Checked studies attribute under half of the gap to unresolved V genes and leave the rest unexplained. The sample table contains roughly 200,000 clones; only one count was recorded for 75% to 85% of them. Of the sample, about 3% is held by the ten largest clones. Sequenced sample: PBMCs. Source of these receptors: a woman between 40 and 55 years old in good health and CMV-seronegative.

V usage is TRBV7-9 and J usage is TRBJ2-2, with 11 bases identical to TRBD2. Germline-derived CDR1 and CDR2 are SEHNR and FQNEAQ (reference sequence). This CDR3 spans 16 amino acids. With 5 bases clipped from V and 6 bases from J, the junction kept 8 bases outside the gene matches. The CDR3 DNA sequence: TGTGCCAGCAGCGTTACTAGCGGGAGTAAGGCCGGGGAGCTGTTTTTT. This sequence encodes CASSVTSGSKAGELFF.

This chain joins TRBV10-3 and TRBJ2-7; 14 bases match TRBD2. V lost 3 bases and J lost 7; bases outside the gene matches: 8. CDR1 and CDR2 from the germline V gene are ENHRY and SYGVKD. There are 16 residues in the CDR3. The CDR3 DNA reads TGTGCCATCAGTGACTCCGGACTAGCGGGAGGTCGGGAGCAGTACTTC. Its protein is CAISDSGLAGGREQYF.

This chain joins TRBV7-3 and TRBJ2-5; D is possibly TRBD1 (5 bases). Germline-derived CDR1 and CDR2 are SGHTA and FQGTGA. The ends were cut back, 0 bases at V and 4 bases at J, with 12 bases in the middle. This CDR3 spans 15 amino acids. The CDR3 DNA reads TGTGCCAGCAGCTTAACGAATAATAGGGGAGAGACCCAGTACTTC. Amino acids: CASSLTNNRGETQYF.

The chain has TRBV4-2 and TRBJ2-5, with 9 bases identical to TRBD1. The tail of the sequence fits TRBJ2-7 better, so the J call may be wrong. The CDR3 length is 17 residues. Per the germline V gene, CDR1 is LGHNA and CDR2 is YNFKEQ. Here the CDR3 reads CASSQAAGDRDLYEQYF. CDR3 in DNA: TGTGCCAGCAGCCAAGCCGCCGGGGACAGGGATCTCTACGAGCAGTACTTC.

The chain uses TRBV5-1 and TRBJ2-2; D perhaps matches TRBD1 (5 bases). Trimming shortened V by 0 bases and J by 3 bases, and 15 bases separated the two germline ends. CDR3 length: 17 amino acids. Germline values: CDR1 SGHRS, CDR2 YFSETQ. CDR3 sequence: CASSLAIRALDTGELFF. The CDR3 DNA is TGCGCCAGCAGCTTGGCCATCAGGGCCCTGGACACCGGGGAGCTGTTTTTT.

V is TRBV7-9 and J is TRBJ2-5; D is perhaps TRBD1 (5 bases). Germline CDR1 SEHNR, CDR2 FQNEAQ (reference sequence). Trimming removed 4 bases at V and 4 bases at J, with 16 bases between. This CDR3 contains 15 residues. The CDR3 loop reads CASSSLDKYGETQYF. The CDR3 bases are TGTGCCAGCAGCTCCTTGGACAAGTATGGAGAGACCCAGTACTTC. Supplemented by reference TRBV7-9 and TRBJ2-5, the full variable domain reads DTGVSQNPRHKITKRGQNVTFRCDPISEHNRLYWYRQTLGQGPEFLTYFQNEAQLEKSRLLSDRFSAERPKGSFSTLEIQRTEQGDSAMYLCASSSLDKYGETQYFGPGTRLLVL.

The rearrangement uses TRBV5-1 and TRBJ2-1, with 7 bases matching TRBD2. The CDR3 extends over 16 amino acids. In germline, CDR1 is SGHRS, CDR2 YFSETQ. The V and J ends lost 4 bases and 4 bases, in that order; junction bases with no gene match: 11. In nucleotides, the CDR3 is TGCGCCAGCAGCGTTTCTAAGCGGGATGGGTACAATGAGCAGTTCTTC. It codes for CASSVSKRDGYNEQFF.

The sample holds a few counts of this clone. V and J are TRBV5-4 and TRBJ1-1; 7 nucleotides align to TRBD1. CDR1 is SGHNT, CDR2 YYREEE, per germline (reference sequence). CDR3 length: 13 residues. J lost 4 bases, V lost 3 bases, and 3 bases had no gene match. This CDR3 is CASSSRDSTEAFF. The CDR3 DNA reads as TGTGCCAGCAGCTCGAGGGACAGCACTGAAGCTTTCTTT.

The CDR3, as DNA: TGCGCCAGCAGCTTGTACGGACAGGGGAACACTGAAGCTTTCTTT. Translation: CASSLYGQGNTEAFF. The rearrangement links TRBV5-1 to TRBJ1-1; 8 bases are a match to TRBD1. The CDR3 loop spans 15 amino acids. The trim removed 1 base at V and 1 base at J, leaving 3 bases unmatched. CDR1 and CDR2 from the germline V gene are SGHRS and YFSETQ.

The genes are TRBV27 and TRBJ1-6; 7 nucleotides match TRBD1. With V trimmed by 8 bases and J by 10 bases, 8 bases remained unmatched. This CDR3 is built from 13 residues. Germline V lookup: CDR1 MNHEY, CDR2 SMNVEV (reference sequence). The CDR3 nucleotides are TGTGCCAGCGGCCTGACAGGGCGGTCACCCCTCCACTTT. Protein sequence: CASGLTGRSPLHF.

The V call is TRBV4-1, the J call TRBJ2-7, with D unclear. The germline V and J ends were trimmed by 1 base and 2 bases, with 12 bases remaining between them. This CDR3 comprises 15 residues. Germline V gives CDR1 MGHRA, CDR2 YSYEKL. The CDR3 region has the DNA TGCGCCAGCAGCCAAGCGACACAATTAGCCTACGAGCAGTACTTC. It encodes CASSQATQLAYEQYF.

This chain connects TRBV7-8 to TRBJ2-7; 10 bases are a match to TRBD2. Per germline, CDR1 SGHVS and CDR2 FQNEAQ. J lost 10 bases, V lost 1 base, and 10 bases had no gene match. The CDR3 is 15 amino acids. The CDR3 loop reads CASSLGPASGSIQYF. CDR3 sequence (DNA): TGTGCCAGCAGCTTAGGCCCAGCTAGCGGGAGTATCCAGTACTTC.

The chain uses TRBV18 and TRBJ1-1, with 11 positions matching TRBD1. J lost 1 base, V lost 6 bases, and 4 bases had no gene match. The CDR3 extends over 15 amino acids. The V gene's germline CDR1 is KGHSH and CDR2 LQKENI. The CDR3 loop reads CASSQDRGQNTEAFF. As DNA, the CDR3 is TGTGCCAGCTCCCAGGACAGGGGGCAGAACACTGAAGCTTTCTTT.

The chain employs TRBV5-1 and TRBJ2-3; 9 nucleotides match TRBD2. The junction had 10 bases not matched to a gene; V was cut back by 2 bases and J by 6 bases. In germline, CDR1 is SGHRS, CDR2 YFSETQ. The CDR3 runs to 16 residues. CDR3 sequence: CASSLNPGLAVDTQYF. CDR3 sequence (DNA): TGCGCCAGCAGCTTAAACCCGGGACTAGCCGTCGATACGCAGTATTTT.